This T cell receptor (beta chain) was captured in a study of cytomegalovirus exposure and HLA in healthy donors. The data were produced by immunoSEQ multiplex PCR, yet TCRdb's version contains in-frame clones alone and is incomplete. The table lists 330,000 or so clones, roughly 85% of them singletons. CDR3 length: 19 residues. The J segment lost 6 bases and the V segment lost 0 bases, leaving 16 bases of the junction unmatched. Germline V gene sequence: CDR1 MGHRA, CDR2 YSYEKL. The TCR originated in a woman under 30 in good health and CMV-seronegative. The chain joins TRBV4-1 to TRBJ2-7, with 11 bases aligning to TRBD2. The specimen was PBMCs. CDR3: CASSQDWGIAGGPGLEQYF. As DNA, the CDR3 is TGCGCCAGCAGCCAAGATTGGGGGATAGCGGGAGGGCCGGGCCTCGAGCAGTACTTC.